This paragraph covers one T cell receptor beta chain sequence. Its cognate antigen has yet to be identified. Base quality data are lacking; no much larger clone is found one base away. This record comes from a study of Graves' ophthalmopathy and Graves' hyperthyroidism listed by TCRdb under 2018. Context from the whole study: Peripheral blood was collected at initial diagnosis, prior to any treatment. To explore V-J signatures that separate ophthalmopathy from hyperthyroidism, a discovery set of 95 to 100 patients was enrolled, consisting of about 45 with ophthalmopathy and roughly 57 with stable hyperthyroidism. In about six hyperthyroidism patients, T-cell repertoires of thyroid tissue and blood were compared. In total, under 150 blood samples were TCR-sequenced: some 40 ophthalmopathy, under 80 hyperthyroidism and roughly 17 hyperthyroidism-to-ophthalmopathy patients. TCR beta repertoire signatures were used to distinguish Graves' ophthalmopathy from Graves' hyperthyroidism and to predict progression to ophthalmopathy. The roughly 94 discovery patients were randomly split 7:3 into training and test sets. After sampling, hyperthyroidism patients received methimazole starting at 30 mg daily, and ophthalmopathy patients received high-dose intravenous methylprednisolone. For independent validation, a separate cohort was made up of 18 hyperthyroidism patients plus 17 patients who later progressed from hyperthyroidism to ophthalmopathy. Overall results and qualifications from the work: Sample size was not statistically predetermined, and group allocation was not concealed from the investigators. In validation, the model predicted ophthalmopathy progression with more than 70% sensitivity and 72.22% specificity; roughly 11 predicted patients were CT-confirmed with GO in a median of roughly 6.8 months. Ophthalmopathy was separated from stable hyperthyroidism by the 13-signature model with 87.88% sensitivity and less than 82% specificity in cross-validation and with 80%/75% in the test set. Most of the expanded thyroid clonotypes with a frequency above 0.001 were also detected in blood, and it was suggested that the thyroid immune response may be reflected by blood repertoires.

TCR beta CDR3 regions were amplified from RNA transcripts for repertoire sequencing. The first round of RT-PCR was done with HTBI primers and the Qiagen OneStep RT-PCR kit, and was followed by a second round of multiplex PCR, then size selection and purification. Libraries were sequenced on an Illumina HiSeq2000 using paired-end 100 bp reads. On the authors' methods: Reads were processed with SOAPnuke, discarding reads with adapters, uncalled bases, mean Phred below 15, or no exact constant-primer or identifier match. COPE v1.2.5 was used to merge the high-quality paired reads. Clonotypes were defined as unique nucleotide sequences and were aligned to IMGT TRB V, D and J references using MiTCR v1.1. Analysis was restricted to V-J combinations with a frequency above 0.0001, which covered approximately 99% of repertoires. For each V-J combination, a TCR clonal expansion and chaos score was defined as F50 clonal expansion divided by the chaos observed in the TCRdist matrix. Welch's t-statistics and random forest were used to reduce features to approximately 13 V-J combinations, which were fed into a naive Bayes classifier. Thyroid-blood repertoire similarity was quantified with the Morisita-Horn index. TCRdb itself trimmed the public reads at Q25 with fastp, ran MiXCR and retained productive beta chains. Every CDR3 protein is listed once, alongside the most common genes and DNA of its rows. None of the V and J calls come from the authors' own analysis; TCRdb made them. For this sample the table gives about 380,000 distinct CDR3 sequences, of which approximately 15% were detected only once. Around 6.6% of the sample lies in the top ten.

The germline V gene gives CDR1 as KGHDR and CDR2 as SFDVKD. V was cut back by 5 bases and J by 4 bases, leaving a gap of 16 bases between them. The CDR3 covers 15 residues, taking in both the cysteine and the phenylalanine. Only CDR3 DNA remains: 45 bases, in frame from the first base. Stable hyperthyroidism was defined as no progression to ophthalmopathy within 18 months of follow-up. Hyperthyroidism patients were newly diagnosed, with disease duration under 2 months, and aged 18 to 65 years. Patients were excluded if they had other autoimmune diseases, uncontrolled infections, pregnancy or lactation. Clinical symptoms, serum thyroxine, TRAb, thyroid ultrasound and orbital computed tomography formed the basis of the diagnosis. PBMCs were isolated from roughly 10 ml of fresh peripheral blood by Ficoll-Paque density gradient centrifugation. Total RNA was extracted using Trizol reagent, and RNA quality was checked on an Agilent 2100 Bioanalyzer.

Sample: peripheral blood. The source of this sequence is a woman aged 18-29 years with stable Graves' hyperthyroidism. Donor details come from another sample of the same person, matched by shared clones. This receptor chain uses TRBV24-1 and TRBJ2-5, and possibly TRBD1, on 6 matching bases. The DNA sequence follows: TGTGCCACCAGTGCTAACTTTCAGGGGTCAGAGACCCAGTACTTC. Translated, it reads CATSANFQGSETQYF.